A single sample gave rise to the 27 T cell receptor beta chains below, sequenced in a study of T cells expressing NK-cell markers. From the 5' RACE reads, TCRdb lists one entry per CDR3 protein and no DNA. The table lists about 260,000 distinct CDR3 sequences. The sequencing sample was made of blood T cells: a sorted CD56 or NKG2C T cell subset, CD4+ or CD8+ T cells, or bulk PBMC T cells (not recorded which). The receptor source for this set is a woman between 18 and 69 years old in good health.

This sequence joins TRBV5-1 and TRBJ2-2; TCRdb reports TRBD1, a call that lacks DNA to check it against. The germline CDR1 and CDR2 sequences are SGHRS and YFSETQ. This CDR3 contains 15 residues. This CDR3 reads CASSRDGKNTGELFF.

V gene TRBV4-2 combines with J gene TRBJ1-2; TCRdb indicates TRBD1, and absent DNA this call remains unverified. The germline V gene encodes CDR1 LGHNA and CDR2 YNFKEQ. The CDR3 has 12 amino acids. CDR3 region: CASSPGDGGYTF.

CDR3 protein: CASSLDSGSPTDTQYF. The rearrangement joins TRBV7-3 to TRBJ2-3; TCRdb lists TRBD1, though no DNA is available to test this call. CDR3 length equals 16 residues. The V gene's germline CDR1 is SGHTA and CDR2 FQGTGA.

The V gene is TRBV4-2, the J gene TRBJ2-3; as DNA is missing, the TRBD1 call by TCRdb cannot be tested. From germline, CDR1 is LGHNA and CDR2 YNFKEQ. The CDR3 loop spans 16 amino acids. The chain's CDR3 is CASSQGGGGGIGTQYF.

The CDR3 sequence: CASSRQGPNTGELFF. This chain uses TRBV7-9 with TRBJ2-2; TCRdb picks TRBD1, but there is no DNA to check that call. Per germline, CDR1 SEHNR and CDR2 FQNEAQ (reference sequence). This CDR3 is 15 amino acids long.

V gene TRBV7-2 combines with J gene TRBJ2-2; TCRdb indicates TRBD2, and absent DNA this call remains unverified. This CDR3 contains 15 residues. The germline V gene has CDR1 SGHTA and CDR2 FQGNSA. The CDR3 sequence is CASSLGTRSTGELFF.

This rearrangement joins TRBV9 to TRBJ1-1; the D call of TRBD1 rests on TCRdb alone, since no DNA is present to check it. This CDR3 is built from 12 residues. Germline CDR1 SGDLS, CDR2 YYNGEE. CDR3 loop: CASSVQGGEAFF.

The chain combines TRBV7-8 with TRBJ2-7; TCRdb gives TRBD1 as the D gene, but with no DNA this cannot be confirmed. Germline assignment: CDR1 SGHVS and CDR2 FQNEAQ. This CDR3 has 18 residues. CDR3 loop: CASSLEQGGPTYSYEQYF.

V gene TRBV29-1 combines with J gene TRBJ2-6; the D call of TRBD2 rests on TCRdb alone, since no DNA is present to check it. The germline V gene has CDR1 SQVTM and CDR2 ANQGSEA. The length of the CDR3 is 17 residues. The CDR3 region is CSVDSGLKPSGANVLTF.

The CDR3: CASSRPAGTGGSPLHF. The chain joins TRBV6-2 or TRBV6-3 to TRBJ1-6; TCRdb selects TRBD1, and the lack of DNA leaves this call unchecked. This CDR3 region has 16 residues. Germline CDR1 is MNHEY and CDR2 is SVGEGT.

The rearrangement uses TRBV4-3 and TRBJ1-5. This CDR3 is 13 amino acids long. Germline assignment: CDR1 LGHNA and CDR2 YSLEER. The CDR3 loop is CASSQDPLQPQHF.

The chain uses TRBV18 and TRBJ1-4. The germline gives CDR1 KGHSH, CDR2 LQKENI. The CDR3 spans 16 residues. The CDR3 reads CASSPPRGDYYEKLFF.

CDR3 amino acids: CASGQSTYNEQFF. The rearrangement links TRBV6-2 or TRBV6-3 to TRBJ2-1; the TRBD1 assignment by TCRdb is unverifiable without DNA. Germline CDR1 reads MNHEY; CDR2 reads SVGEGT. The CDR3 has 13 residues.

The rearrangement uses TRBV7-3 and TRBJ2-1; TCRdb returns TRBD1, unconfirmable since there is no DNA. Germline CDR1 is SGHTA and CDR2 is FQGTGA. The CDR3 totals 14 residues. Here the CDR3 reads CASSPGPAYNEQFF.

The V call is TRBV4-3, the J call TRBJ1-6; TCRdb gives TRBD1 as the D gene, but with no DNA this cannot be confirmed. The CDR3 totals 16 residues. Germline V gene sequence: CDR1 LGHNA, CDR2 YSLEER. The CDR3 region is CASSQGTGIYNSPLHF.

This rearrangement joins TRBV5-5 to TRBJ2-2; TCRdb proposes TRBD2, but this gene call is untestable without DNA. This CDR3 is built from 14 residues. Germline CDR1 SGHKS, CDR2 YYEKEE (reference sequence). The CDR3 sequence: CAASAGSNTGELFF.

The chain has TRBV10-3 and TRBJ2-2; absent DNA, TCRdb's TRBD2 call cannot be checked. The CDR3 extends over 17 amino acids. The germline V gene encodes CDR1 ENHRY and CDR2 SYGVKD. The CDR3 region is CAISGHLGTSGTGELFF.

CDR3 sequence: CASSPRRGSNEQYF. The V and J genes are TRBV9 and TRBJ2-7; the TRBD1 assignment by TCRdb is unverifiable without DNA. This CDR3 contains 14 residues. CDR1 and CDR2 from the germline V gene are SGDLS and YYNGEE.

This chain links TRBV7-2 with TRBJ2-3; as DNA is missing, the TRBD1 call by TCRdb cannot be tested. The CDR3 loop spans 15 amino acids. Per germline, CDR1 SGHTA and CDR2 FQGNSA. The CDR3 loop reads CASSSDRGSTDTQYF.

The V call is TRBV20-1, the J call TRBJ2-3; lacking DNA, the TRBD2 call made by TCRdb goes unchecked. Per germline, CDR1 DFQATT and CDR2 SNEGSKA (reference sequence). This CDR3 spans 14 amino acids. The CDR3 region is CSARPSGSTDTQYF.

The CDR3 sequence is CASSLRTGTYEQYF. The chain couples TRBV4-3 to TRBJ2-7; TCRdb outputs TRBD1, but without DNA this stays unchecked. The CDR3 sequence is 14 residues long. Germline CDR1 LGHNA, CDR2 YSLEER.

The genes are TRBV11-2 and TRBJ2-1; TCRdb returns TRBD2, unconfirmable since there is no DNA. Per the germline V gene, CDR1 is SGHAT and CDR2 is FQNNGV. This CDR3 is built from 18 residues. CDR3 loop: CASSSPGTSGRFDNEQFF.

The chain combines TRBV29-1 with TRBJ1-5; lacking DNA, the TRBD1 call made by TCRdb goes unchecked. The CDR3 runs to 12 residues. The V gene's germline CDR1 is SQVTM and CDR2 ANQGSEA. The chain's CDR3 is CSAQEGVQPQHF.

J is TRBJ1-2 and V is TRBV7-9; the TCRdb D gene call, TRBD1, has no DNA to confirm it. This CDR3 has 13 residues. Germline V gene data show CDR1 as SEHNR and CDR2 as FQNEAQ (reference sequence). The CDR3 sequence: CASSEQDLLGYTF. The entire variable domain, with the rest obtained from reference TRBV7-9 and TRBJ1-2, is as follows: DTGVSQNPRHKITKRGQNVTFRCDPISEHNRLYWYRQTLGQGPEFLTYFQNEAQLEKSRLLSDRFSAERPKGSFSTLEIQRTEQGDSAMYLCASSEQDLLGYTFGSGTRLTVV.

The chain links TRBV19 to TRBJ1-6. CDR3 length equals 15 residues. The germline CDR1 and CDR2 sequences are LNHDA and SQIVND (reference sequence). The CDR3 region is CASSPSAQFNSPLHF.

The chain is built from TRBV5-1 and TRBJ2-1; TCRdb's D call of TRBD2 is untestable without DNA. The CDR3 sequence is 19 residues long. Per the germline V gene, CDR1 is SGHRS and CDR2 is YFSETQ. The CDR3 region is CASTRMPLGTSGGANEQFF. The full variable domain, in which reference TRBV5-1 and TRBJ2-1 provide the parts outside the CDR3, is KAGVTQTPRYLIKTRGQQVTLSCSPISGHRSVSWYQQTPGQGLQFLFEYFSETQRNKGNFPGRFSGRQFSNSRSEMNVSTLELGDSALYLCASTRMPLGTSGGANEQFFGPGTRLTVL.

This chain links TRBV29-1 with TRBJ2-3. The CDR3 covers 11 residues. Germline V gene lookup returns CDR1 SQVTM and CDR2 ANQGSEA. The CDR3 is CSVVVVDTQYF.